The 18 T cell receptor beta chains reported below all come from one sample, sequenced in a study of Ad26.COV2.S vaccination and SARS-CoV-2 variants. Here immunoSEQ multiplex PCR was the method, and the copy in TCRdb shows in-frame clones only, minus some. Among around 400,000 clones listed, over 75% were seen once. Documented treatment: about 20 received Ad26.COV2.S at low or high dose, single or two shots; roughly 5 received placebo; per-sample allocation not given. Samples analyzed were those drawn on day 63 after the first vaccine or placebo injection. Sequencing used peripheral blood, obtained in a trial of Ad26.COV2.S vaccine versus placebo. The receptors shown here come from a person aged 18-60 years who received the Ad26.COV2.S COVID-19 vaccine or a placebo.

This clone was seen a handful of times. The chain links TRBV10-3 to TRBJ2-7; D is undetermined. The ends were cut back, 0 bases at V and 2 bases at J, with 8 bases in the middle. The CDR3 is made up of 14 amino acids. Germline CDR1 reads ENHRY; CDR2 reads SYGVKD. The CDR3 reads CAISESGAAYEQYF. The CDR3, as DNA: TGTGCCATCAGTGAGTCCGGTGCTGCCTACGAGCAGTACTTC.

CDR3 nucleotide sequence: TGTGCCAGTAGTGTTACAGGGCGGCGCGGTGAAAAACTGTTTTTT. This codes for CASSVTGRRGEKLFF. The genes are TRBV19 and TRBJ1-4; tentative D call: TRBD1 (6 bases). This CDR3 has 15 amino acids. CDR1 and CDR2 (germline): LNHDA, SQIVND (reference sequence). V gave up 5 bases and J gave up 7 bases, with 17 bases separating them.

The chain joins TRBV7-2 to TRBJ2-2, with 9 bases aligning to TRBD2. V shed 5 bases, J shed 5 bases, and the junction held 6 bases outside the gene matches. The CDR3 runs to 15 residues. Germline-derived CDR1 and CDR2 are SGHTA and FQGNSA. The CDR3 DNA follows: TGTGCCAGCAGCGTTAGCGGGAGCCAGACCGGGGAGCTGTTTTTT. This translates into CASSVSGSQTGELFF.

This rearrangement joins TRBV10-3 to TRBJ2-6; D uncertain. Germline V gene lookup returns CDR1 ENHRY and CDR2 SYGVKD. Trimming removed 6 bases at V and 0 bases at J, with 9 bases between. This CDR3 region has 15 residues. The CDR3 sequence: CAIRRDFSGANVLTF. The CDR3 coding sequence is TGTGCCATCAGACGAGACTTCTCTGGGGCCAACGTCCTGACTTTC.

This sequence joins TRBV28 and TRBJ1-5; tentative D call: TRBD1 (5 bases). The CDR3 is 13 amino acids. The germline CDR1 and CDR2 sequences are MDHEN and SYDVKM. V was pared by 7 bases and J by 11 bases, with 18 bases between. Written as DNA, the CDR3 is TGTGCCAGCATCCCGTCCAGGGTGGAGGCCCAGCATTTT. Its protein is CASIPSRVEAQHF.

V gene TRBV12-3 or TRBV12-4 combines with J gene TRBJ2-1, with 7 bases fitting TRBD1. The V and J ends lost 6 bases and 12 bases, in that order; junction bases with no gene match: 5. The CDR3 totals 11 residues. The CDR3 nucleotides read TGTGCCAGCAGACACGGGGACAGGCAGTTCTTC. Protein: CASRHGDRQFF.

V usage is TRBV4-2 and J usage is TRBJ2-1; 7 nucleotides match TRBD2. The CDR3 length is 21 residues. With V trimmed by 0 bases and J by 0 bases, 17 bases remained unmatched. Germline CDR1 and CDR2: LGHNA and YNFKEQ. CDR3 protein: CASSQDGATSFKIRSYNEQFF. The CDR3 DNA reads TGTGCCAGCAGCCAAGATGGGGCGACTAGCTTCAAGATCCGCTCCTACAATGAGCAGTTCTTC.

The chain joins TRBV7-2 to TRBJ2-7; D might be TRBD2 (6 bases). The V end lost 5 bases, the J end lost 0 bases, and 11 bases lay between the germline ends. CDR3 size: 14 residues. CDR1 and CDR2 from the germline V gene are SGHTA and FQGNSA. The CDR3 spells CASSRTTNSYEQYF. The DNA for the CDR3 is TGTGCCAGCAGCCGGACTACCAACTCCTACGAGCAGTACTTC.

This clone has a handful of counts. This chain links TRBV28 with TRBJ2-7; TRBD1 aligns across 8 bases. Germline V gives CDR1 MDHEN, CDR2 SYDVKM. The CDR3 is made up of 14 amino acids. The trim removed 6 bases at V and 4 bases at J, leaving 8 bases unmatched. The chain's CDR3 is CASSLYRGVYEQYF. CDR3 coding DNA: TGTGCCAGCAGCCTTTACAGGGGGGTTTACGAGCAGTACTTC.

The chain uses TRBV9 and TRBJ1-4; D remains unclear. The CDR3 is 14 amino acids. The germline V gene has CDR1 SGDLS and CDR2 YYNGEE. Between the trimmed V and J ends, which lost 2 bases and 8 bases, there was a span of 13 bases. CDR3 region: CASSVGPIEEKLFF. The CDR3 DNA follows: TGTGCCAGCAGCGTCGGCCCCATCGAAGAAAAACTGTTTTTT. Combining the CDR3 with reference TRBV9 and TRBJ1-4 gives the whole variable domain DSGVTQTPKHLITATGQRVTLRCSPRSGDLSVYWYQQSLDQGLQFLIQYYNGEERAKGNILERFSAQQFPDLHSELNLSSLELGDSALYFCASSVGPIEEKLFFGSGTQLSVL.

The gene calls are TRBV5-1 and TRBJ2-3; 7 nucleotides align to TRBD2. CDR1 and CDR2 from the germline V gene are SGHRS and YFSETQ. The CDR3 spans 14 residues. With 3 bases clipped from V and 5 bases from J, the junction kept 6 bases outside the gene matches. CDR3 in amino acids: CASSWEGRKDTQYF. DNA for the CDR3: TGCGCCAGCAGCTGGGAGGGGCGGAAAGATACGCAGTATTTT. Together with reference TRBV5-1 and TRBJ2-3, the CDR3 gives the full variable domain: KAGVTQTPRYLIKTRGQQVTLSCSPISGHRSVSWYQQTPGQGLQFLFEYFSETQRNKGNFPGRFSGRQFSNSRSEMNVSTLELGDSALYLCASSWEGRKDTQYFGPGTRLTVL.

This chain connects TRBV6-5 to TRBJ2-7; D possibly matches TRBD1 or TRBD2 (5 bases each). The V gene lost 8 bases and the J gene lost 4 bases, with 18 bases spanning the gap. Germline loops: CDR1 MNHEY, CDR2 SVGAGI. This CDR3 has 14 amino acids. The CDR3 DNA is TGTGCCAGCCGGGACCAGATGCAATGGTACGAGCAGTACTTC. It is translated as CASRDQMQWYEQYF.

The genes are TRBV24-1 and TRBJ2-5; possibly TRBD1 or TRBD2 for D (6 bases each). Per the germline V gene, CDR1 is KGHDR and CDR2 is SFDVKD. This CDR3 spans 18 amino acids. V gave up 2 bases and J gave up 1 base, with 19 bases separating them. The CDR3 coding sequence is TGTGCCACCAGTGATTCCCGGGACTCAGGGGTTGTCCAAGAGACCCAGTACTTC. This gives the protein CATSDSRDSGVVQETQYF.

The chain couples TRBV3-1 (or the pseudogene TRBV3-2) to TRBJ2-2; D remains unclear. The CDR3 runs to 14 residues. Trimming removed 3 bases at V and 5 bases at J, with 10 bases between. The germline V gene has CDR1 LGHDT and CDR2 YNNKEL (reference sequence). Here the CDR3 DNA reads TGTGCCAGCAGCCATACTGGTGGGACCGGGGAGCTGTTTTTT. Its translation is CASSHTGGTGELFF.

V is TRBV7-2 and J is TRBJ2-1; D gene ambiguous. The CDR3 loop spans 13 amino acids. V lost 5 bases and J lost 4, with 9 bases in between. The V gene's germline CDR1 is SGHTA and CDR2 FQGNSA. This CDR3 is CASSLTGYNEQFF. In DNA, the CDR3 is TGTGCCAGCAGCCTAACTGGGTACAATGAGCAGTTCTTC.

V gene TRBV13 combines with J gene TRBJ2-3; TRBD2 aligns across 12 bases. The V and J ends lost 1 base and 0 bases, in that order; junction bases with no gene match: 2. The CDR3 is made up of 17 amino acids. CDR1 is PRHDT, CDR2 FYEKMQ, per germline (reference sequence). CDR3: CASSLVGTSGSTDTQYF. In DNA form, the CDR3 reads TGTGCCAGCAGCTTAGTGGGGACTAGCGGGAGCACAGATACGCAGTATTTT.

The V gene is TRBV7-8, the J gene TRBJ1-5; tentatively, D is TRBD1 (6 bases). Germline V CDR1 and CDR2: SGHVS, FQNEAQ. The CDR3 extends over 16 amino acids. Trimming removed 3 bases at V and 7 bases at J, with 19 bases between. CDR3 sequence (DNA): TGTGCCAGCAGCTTGGACCAGGGGAGAATTGAACAGCCCCAGCATTTT. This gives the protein CASSLDQGRIEQPQHF.

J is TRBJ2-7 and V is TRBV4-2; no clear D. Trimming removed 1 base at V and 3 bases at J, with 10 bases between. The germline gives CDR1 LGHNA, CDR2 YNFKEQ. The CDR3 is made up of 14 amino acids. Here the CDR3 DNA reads TGTGCCAGCAGCCAAGGGCGCCAGGACTACGAGCAGTACTTC. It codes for CASSQGRQDYEQYF.